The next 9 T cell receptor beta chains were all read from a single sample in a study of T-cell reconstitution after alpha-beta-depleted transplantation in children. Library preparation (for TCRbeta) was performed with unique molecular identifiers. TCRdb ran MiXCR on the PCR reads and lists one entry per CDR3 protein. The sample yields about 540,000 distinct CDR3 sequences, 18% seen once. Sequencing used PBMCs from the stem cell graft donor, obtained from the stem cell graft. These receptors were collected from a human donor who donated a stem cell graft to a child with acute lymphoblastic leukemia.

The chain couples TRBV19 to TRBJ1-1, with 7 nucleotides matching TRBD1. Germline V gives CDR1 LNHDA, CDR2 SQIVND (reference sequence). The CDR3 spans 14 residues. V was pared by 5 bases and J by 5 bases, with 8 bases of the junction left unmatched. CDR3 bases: TGTGCCAGTAGTTATCCTACAGGGGTGACTGAAGCTTTCTTT. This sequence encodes CASSYPTGVTEAFF.

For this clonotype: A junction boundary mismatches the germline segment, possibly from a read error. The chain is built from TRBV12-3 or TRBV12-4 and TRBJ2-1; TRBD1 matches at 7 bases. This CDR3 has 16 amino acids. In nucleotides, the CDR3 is TGTGCCAGCAGCCGGACAGGCATAGGAACATACACTGAGCAGTTCTTC. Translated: CASSRTGIGTYTEQFF.

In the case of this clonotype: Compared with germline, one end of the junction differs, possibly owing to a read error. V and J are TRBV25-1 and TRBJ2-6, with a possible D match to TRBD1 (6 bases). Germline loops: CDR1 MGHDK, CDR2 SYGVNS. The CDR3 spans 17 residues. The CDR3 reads CASSEYRTASGADVLTF. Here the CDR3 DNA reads TGTGCCAGCAGTGAGTACCGGACAGCTTCTGGGGCCGACGTCCTGACTTTC.

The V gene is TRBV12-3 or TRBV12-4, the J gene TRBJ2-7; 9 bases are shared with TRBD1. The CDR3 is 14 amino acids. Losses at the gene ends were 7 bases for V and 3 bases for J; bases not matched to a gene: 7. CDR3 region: CASTKTGGSYEQYF. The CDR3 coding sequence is TGTGCCAGCACCAAGACAGGGGGTAGCTACGAGCAGTACTTC.

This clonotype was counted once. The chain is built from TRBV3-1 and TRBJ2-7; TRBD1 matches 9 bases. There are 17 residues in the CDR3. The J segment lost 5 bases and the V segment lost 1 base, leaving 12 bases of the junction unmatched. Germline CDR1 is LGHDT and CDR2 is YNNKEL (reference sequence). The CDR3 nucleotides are TGTGCCAGCAGCCAAGCTACATTCCGGGACAGGGCCCACGAGCAGTACTTC. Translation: CASSQATFRDRAHEQYF.

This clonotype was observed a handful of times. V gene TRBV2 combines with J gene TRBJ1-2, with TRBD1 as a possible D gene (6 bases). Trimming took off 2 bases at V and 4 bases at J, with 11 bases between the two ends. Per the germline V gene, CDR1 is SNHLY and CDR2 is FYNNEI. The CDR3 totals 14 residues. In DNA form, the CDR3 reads TGTGCCAGCAGTGAACGGCAGGGGCCCTATGGCTACACCTTC. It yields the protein CASSERQGPYGYTF.

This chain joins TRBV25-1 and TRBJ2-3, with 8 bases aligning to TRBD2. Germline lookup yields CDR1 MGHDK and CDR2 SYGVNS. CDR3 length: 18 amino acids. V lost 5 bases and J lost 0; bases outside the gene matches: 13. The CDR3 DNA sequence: TGTGCCAGCAGTTTCGGGCGGGAGGCTTTATTTAGCACAGATACGCAGTATTTT. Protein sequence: CASSFGREALFSTDTQYF.

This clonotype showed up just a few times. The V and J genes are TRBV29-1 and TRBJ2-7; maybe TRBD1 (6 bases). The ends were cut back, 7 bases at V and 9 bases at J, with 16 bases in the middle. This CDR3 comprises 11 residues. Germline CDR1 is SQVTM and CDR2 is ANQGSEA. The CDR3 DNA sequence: TGCAGCGCTAGACAGGCCAGCGGGCAGTACTTC. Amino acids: CSARQASGQYF.

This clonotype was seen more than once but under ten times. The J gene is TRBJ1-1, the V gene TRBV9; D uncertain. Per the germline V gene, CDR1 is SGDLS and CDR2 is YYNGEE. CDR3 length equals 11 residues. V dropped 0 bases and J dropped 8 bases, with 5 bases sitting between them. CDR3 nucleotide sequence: TGTGCCAGCAGCGTAGGAGGGGAAGCTTTCTTT. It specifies CASSVGGEAFF.